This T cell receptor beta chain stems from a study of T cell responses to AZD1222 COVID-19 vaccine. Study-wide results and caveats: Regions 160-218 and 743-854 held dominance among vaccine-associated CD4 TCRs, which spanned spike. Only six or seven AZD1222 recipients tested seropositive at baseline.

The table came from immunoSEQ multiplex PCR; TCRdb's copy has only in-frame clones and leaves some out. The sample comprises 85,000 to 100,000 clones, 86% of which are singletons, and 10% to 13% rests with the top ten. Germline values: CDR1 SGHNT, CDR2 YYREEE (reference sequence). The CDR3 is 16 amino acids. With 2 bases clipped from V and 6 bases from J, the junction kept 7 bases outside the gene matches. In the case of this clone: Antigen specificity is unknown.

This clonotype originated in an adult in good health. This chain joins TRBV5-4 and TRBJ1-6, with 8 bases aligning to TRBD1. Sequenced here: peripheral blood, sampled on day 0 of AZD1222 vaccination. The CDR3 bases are TGTGCCAGCAGCTTTAATCAGGGGGCGTTTAATTCACCCCTCCACTTT. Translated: CASSFNQGAFNSPLHF.